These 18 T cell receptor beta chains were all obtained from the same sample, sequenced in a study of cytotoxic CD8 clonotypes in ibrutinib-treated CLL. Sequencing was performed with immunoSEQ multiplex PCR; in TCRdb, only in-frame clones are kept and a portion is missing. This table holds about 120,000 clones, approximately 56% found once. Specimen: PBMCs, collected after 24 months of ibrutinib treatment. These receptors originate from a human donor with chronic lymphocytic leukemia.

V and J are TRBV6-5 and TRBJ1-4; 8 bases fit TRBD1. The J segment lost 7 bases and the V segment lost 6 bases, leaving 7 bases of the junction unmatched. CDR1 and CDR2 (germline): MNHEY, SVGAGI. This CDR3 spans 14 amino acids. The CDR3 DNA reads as TGTGCCAGCAGCCCGGACAGGGTGGGTGAAAAACTGTTTTTT. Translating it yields CASSPDRVGEKLFF.

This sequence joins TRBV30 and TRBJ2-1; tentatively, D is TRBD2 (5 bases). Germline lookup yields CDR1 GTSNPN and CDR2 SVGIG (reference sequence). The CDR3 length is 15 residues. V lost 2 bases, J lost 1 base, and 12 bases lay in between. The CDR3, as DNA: TGTGCCTGGAGTATGAGGGCTTCGTCCTACAATGAGCAGTTCTTC. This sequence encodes CAWSMRASSYNEQFF.

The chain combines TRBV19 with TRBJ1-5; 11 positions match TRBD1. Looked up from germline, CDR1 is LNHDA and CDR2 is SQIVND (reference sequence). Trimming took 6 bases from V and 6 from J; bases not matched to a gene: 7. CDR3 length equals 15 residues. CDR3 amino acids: CASRTTGTGGQPQHF. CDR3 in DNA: TGTGCCAGTAGGACCACCGGGACAGGGGGTCAGCCCCAGCATTTT.

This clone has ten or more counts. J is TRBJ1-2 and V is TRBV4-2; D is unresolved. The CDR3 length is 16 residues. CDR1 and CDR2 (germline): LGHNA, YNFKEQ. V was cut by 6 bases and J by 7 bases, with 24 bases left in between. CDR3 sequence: CASRPGRGPQIVGYTF. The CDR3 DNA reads TGTGCCAGCAGACCCGGGCGAGGGCCCCAAATTGTTGGCTACACCTTC.

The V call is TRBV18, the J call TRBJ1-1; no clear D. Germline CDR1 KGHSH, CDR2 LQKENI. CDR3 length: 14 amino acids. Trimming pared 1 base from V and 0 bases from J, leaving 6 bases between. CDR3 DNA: TGTGCCAGCTCACCACAGGCACTGAACACTGAAGCTTTCTTT. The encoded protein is CASSPQALNTEAFF.

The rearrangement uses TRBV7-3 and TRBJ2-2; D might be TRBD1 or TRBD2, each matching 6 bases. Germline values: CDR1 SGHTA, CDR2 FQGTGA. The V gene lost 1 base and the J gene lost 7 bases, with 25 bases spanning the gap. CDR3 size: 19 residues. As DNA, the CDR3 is TGTGCCAGCAGCTTAATTAAATCGGGGGCAAGGTATGTGGACGGGGAGCTGTTTTTT. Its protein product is CASSLIKSGARYVDGELFF.

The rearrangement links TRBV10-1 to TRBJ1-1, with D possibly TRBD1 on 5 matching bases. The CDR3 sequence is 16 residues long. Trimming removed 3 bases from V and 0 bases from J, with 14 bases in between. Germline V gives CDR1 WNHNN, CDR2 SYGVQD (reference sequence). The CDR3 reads CASSERGGFMNTEAFF. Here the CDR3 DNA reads TGCGCCAGCAGTGAAAGGGGCGGATTTATGAACACTGAAGCTTTCTTT.

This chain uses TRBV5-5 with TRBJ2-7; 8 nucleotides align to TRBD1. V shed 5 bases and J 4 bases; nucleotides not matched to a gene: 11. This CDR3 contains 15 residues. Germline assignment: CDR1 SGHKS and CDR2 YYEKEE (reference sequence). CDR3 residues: CASSLDGQGGYEQYF. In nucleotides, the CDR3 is TGTGCCAGCAGTTTAGACGGACAGGGAGGTTACGAGCAGTACTTC.

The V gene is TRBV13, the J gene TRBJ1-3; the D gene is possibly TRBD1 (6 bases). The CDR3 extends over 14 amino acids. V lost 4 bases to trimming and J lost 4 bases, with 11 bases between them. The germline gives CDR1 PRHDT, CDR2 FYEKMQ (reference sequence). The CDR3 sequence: CASSSYRAGNTIYF. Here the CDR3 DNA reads TGTGCCAGCAGCTCTTACAGGGCAGGAAACACCATATATTTT.

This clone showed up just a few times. The CDR3 DNA reads as TGTGCCAGCTCATGGACTAGCGGGGAAGAGACCCAGTACTTC. Translating gives CASSWTSGEETQYF. The rearrangement joins TRBV18 to TRBJ2-5; 12 nucleotides agree with TRBD2. Germline CDR1 and CDR2: KGHSH and LQKENI. CDR3 length equals 14 residues. V lost 5 bases to trimming and J lost 3 bases; unmatched junction nucleotides: 1. Together with reference TRBV18 and TRBJ2-5, the CDR3 gives the full variable domain: NAGVMQNPRHLVRRRGQEARLRCSPMKGHSHVYWYRQLPEEGLKFMVYLQKENIIDESGMPKERFSAEFPKEGPSILRIQQVVRGDSAAYFCASSWTSGEETQYFGPGTRLLVL.

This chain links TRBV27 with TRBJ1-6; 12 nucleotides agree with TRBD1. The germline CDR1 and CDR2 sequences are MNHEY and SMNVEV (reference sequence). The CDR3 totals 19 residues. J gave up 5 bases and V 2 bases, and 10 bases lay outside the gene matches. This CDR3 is CASSLLGTGGLGDNSPLHF. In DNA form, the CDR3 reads TGTGCCAGCAGTTTACTCGGGACAGGGGGCTTGGGGGATAATTCACCCCTCCACTTT.

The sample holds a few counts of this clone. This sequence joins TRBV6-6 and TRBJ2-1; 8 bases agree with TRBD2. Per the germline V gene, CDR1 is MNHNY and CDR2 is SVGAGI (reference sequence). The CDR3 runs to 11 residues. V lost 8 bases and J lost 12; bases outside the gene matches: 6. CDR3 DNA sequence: TGTGCCAGCCTGACGGGAGGGGGGCAGTTCTTC. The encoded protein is CASLTGGGQFF.

DNA of the CDR3: TGTGCCAGCAGCCGGGCAGGGGGCGAGCAGTACTTC. Translating it yields CASSRAGGEQYF. V gene TRBV14 combines with J gene TRBJ2-7; 7 nucleotides match TRBD1. Germline values: CDR1 SGHDN, CDR2 FVKESK. This CDR3 comprises 12 residues. The junction had 3 bases not matched to a gene; V was cut back by 4 bases and J by 6 bases.

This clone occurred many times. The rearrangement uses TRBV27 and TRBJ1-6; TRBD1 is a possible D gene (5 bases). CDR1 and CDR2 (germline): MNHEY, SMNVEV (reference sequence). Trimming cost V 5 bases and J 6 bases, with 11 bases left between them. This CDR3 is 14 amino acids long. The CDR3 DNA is TGTGCCAGCAGTACCGCAGGGAGTAATTCACCCCTCCACTTT. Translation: CASSTAGSNSPLHF.

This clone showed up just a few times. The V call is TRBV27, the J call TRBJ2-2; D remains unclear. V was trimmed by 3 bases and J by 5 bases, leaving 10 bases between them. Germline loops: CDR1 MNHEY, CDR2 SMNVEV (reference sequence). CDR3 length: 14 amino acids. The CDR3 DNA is TGTGCCAGCAGTTTGTTGTTGGGGACCGGGGAGCTGTTTTTT. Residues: CASSLLLGTGELFF.

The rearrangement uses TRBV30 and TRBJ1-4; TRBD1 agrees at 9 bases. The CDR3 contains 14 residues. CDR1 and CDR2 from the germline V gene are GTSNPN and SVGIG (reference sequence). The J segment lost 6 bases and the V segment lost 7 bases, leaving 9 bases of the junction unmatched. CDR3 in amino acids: CASTGGAVDEKLFF. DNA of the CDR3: TGTGCCTCAACAGGGGGCGCGGTGGATGAAAAACTGTTTTTT.

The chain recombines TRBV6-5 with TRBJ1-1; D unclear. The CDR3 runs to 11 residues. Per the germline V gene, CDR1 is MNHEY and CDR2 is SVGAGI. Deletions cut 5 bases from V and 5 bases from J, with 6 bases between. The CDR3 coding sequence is TGTGCCAGCAGTGGTTGGACTGAAGCTTTCTTT. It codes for CASSGWTEAFF.

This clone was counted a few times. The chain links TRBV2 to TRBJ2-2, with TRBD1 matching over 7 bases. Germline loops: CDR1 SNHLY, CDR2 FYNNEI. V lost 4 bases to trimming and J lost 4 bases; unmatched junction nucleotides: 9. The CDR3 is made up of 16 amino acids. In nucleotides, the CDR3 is TGTGCCAGCAGTGGATCCGGGACAGTTGCCACCGGGGAGCTGTTTTTT. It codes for CASSGSGTVATGELFF.